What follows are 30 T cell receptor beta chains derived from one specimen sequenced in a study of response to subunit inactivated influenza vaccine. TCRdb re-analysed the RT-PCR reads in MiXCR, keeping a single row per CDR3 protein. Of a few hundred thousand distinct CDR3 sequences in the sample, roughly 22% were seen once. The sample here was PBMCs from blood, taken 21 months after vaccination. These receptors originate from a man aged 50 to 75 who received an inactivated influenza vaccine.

The CDR3 sequence is CASKKTGDTEAFF. CDR3 coding DNA: TGTGCCAGCAAAAAGACAGGGGACACTGAAGCTTTCTTT. The gene calls are TRBV2 and TRBJ1-1; 8 bases agree with TRBD1. This CDR3 contains 13 residues. CDR1 SNHLY and CDR2 FYNNEI come from the germline V gene. Trimming removed 7 bases from V and 3 bases from J; junction bases left unmatched: 4. The full variable domain, with the rest looked up from reference TRBV2 and TRBJ1-1, is EPEVTQTPSHQVTQMGQEVILRCVPISNHLYFYWYRQILGQKVEFLVSFYNNEISEKSEIFDDQFSVERPDGSNFTLKIRSTKLEDSAMYFCASKKTGDTEAFFGQGTRLTVV.

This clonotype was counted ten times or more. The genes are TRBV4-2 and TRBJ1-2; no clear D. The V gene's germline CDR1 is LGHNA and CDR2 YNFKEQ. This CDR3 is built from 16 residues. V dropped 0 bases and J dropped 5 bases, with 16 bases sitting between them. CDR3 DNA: TGTGCCAGCAGCCAAGATCCCTCAGAACCCGGGTATGGCTACACCTTC. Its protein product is CASSQDPSEPGYGYTF.

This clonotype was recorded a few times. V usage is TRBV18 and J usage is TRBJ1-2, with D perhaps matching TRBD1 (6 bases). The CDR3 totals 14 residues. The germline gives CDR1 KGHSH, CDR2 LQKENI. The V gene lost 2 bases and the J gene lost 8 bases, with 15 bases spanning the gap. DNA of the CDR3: TGTGCCAGCTCACCAACCAGGGGATCTTACGGCTACACCTTC. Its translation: CASSPTRGSYGYTF.

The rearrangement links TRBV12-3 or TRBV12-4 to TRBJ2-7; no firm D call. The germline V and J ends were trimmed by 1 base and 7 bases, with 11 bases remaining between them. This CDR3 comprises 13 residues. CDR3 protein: CASSLDYAGEQYF. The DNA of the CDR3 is TGTGCCAGCAGTTTAGATTATGCTGGAGAGCAGTACTTC.

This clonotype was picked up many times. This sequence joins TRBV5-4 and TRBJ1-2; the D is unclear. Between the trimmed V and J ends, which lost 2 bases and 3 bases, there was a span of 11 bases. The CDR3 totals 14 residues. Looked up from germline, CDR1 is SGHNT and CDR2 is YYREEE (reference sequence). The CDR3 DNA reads TGTGCCAGCAGCTTTAAGGCTGGGCACTATGGCTACACCTTC. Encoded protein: CASSFKAGHYGYTF. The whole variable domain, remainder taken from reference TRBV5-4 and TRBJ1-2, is ETGVTQSPTHLIKTRGQQVTLRCSSQSGHNTVSWYQQALGQGPQFIFQYYREEENGRGNFPPRFSGLQFPNYSSELNVNALELDDSALYLCASSFKAGHYGYTFGSGTRLTVV.

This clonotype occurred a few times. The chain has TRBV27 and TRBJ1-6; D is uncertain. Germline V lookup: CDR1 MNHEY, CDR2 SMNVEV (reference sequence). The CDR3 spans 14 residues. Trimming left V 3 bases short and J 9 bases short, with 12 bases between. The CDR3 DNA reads TGTGCCAGCAGTTTTGTAGGGAGTGGTTCACCCCTCCACTTT. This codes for CASSFVGSGSPLHF.

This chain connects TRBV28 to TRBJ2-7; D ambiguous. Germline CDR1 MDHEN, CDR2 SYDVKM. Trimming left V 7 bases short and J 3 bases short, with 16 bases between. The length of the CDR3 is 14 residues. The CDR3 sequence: CASKRWAADYEQYF. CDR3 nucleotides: TGTGCCAGCAAACGGTGGGCAGCTGACTACGAGCAGTACTTC.

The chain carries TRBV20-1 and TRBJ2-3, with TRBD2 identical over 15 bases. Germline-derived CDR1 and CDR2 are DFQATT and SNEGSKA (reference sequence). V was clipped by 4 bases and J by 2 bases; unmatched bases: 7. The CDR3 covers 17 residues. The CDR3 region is CSAIGLAGGSYTDTQYF. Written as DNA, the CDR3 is TGCAGTGCTATAGGACTAGCGGGGGGGAGTTACACAGATACGCAGTATTTT.

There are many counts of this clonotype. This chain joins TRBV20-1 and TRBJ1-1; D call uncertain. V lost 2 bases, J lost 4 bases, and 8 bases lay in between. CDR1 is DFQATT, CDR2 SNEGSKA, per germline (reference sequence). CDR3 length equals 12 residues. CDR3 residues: CSARNPTTEAFF. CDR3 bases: TGCAGTGCTAGAAACCCCACCACTGAAGCTTTCTTT.

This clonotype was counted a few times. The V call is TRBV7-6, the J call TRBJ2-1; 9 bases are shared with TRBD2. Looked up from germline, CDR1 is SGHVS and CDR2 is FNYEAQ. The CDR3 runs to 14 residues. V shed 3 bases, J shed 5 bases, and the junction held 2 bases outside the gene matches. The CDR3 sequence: CASSFASGNNEQFF. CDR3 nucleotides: TGTGCCAGCAGCTTCGCTAGCGGGAACAATGAGCAGTTCTTC.

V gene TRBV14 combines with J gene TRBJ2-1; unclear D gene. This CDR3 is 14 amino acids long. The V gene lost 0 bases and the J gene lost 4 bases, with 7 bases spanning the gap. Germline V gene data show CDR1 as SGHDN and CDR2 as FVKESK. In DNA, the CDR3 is TGTGCCAGCAGCCAAGAAGGGTGGTACAATGAGCAGTTCTTC. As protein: CASSQEGWYNEQFF.

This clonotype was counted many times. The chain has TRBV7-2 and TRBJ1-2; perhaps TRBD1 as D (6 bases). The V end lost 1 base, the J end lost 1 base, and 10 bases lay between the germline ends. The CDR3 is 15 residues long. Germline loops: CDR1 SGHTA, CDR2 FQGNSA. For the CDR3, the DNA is TGTGCCAGCAGCTTAGGAACAGGGAGTAACTATGGCTACACCTTC. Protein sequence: CASSLGTGSNYGYTF.

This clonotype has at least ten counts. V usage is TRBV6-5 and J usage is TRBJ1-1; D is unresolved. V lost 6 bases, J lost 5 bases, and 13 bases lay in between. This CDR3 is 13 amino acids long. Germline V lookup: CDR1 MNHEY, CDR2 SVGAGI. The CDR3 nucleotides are TGTGCCAGCAGCTTAGGACCTCGAACTGAAGCTTTCTTT. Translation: CASSLGPRTEAFF.

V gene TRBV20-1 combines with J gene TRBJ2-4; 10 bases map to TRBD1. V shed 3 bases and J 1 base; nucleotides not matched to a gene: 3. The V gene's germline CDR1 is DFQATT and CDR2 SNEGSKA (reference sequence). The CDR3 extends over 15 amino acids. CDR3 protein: CSASGTGDAKNIQYF. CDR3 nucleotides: TGCAGTGCTAGCGGGACAGGGGATGCCAAAAACATTCAGTACTTC.

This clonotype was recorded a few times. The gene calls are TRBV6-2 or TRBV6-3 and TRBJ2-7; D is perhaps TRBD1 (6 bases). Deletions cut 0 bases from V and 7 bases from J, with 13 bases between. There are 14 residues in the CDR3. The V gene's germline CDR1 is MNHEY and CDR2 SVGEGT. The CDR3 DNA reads TGTGCCAGCAGTTACTCTGCATACAGGGTTGAGCAGTACTTC. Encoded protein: CASSYSAYRVEQYF.

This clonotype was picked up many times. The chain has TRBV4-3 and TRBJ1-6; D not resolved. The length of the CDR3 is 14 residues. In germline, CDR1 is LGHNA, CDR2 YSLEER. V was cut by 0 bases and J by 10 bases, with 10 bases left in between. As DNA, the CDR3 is TGCGCCAGCAGCCAAGATTACGGCAAATCACCCCTCCACTTT. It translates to CASSQDYGKSPLHF.

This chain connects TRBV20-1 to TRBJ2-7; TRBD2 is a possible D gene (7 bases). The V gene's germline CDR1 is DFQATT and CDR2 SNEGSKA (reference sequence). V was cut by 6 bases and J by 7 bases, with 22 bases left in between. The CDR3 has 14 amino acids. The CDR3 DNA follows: TGCAGTGCCCCCCTTGGAGTAGGGGGGGGTGAGCAGTACTTC. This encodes CSAPLGVGGGEQYF.

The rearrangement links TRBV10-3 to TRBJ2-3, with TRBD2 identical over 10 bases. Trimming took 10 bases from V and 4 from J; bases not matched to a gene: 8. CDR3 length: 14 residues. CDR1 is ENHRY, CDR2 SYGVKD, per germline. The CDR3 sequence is CATAAGGDSDTQYF. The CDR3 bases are TGTGCCACTGCAGCGGGAGGGGATTCAGATACGCAGTATTTT.

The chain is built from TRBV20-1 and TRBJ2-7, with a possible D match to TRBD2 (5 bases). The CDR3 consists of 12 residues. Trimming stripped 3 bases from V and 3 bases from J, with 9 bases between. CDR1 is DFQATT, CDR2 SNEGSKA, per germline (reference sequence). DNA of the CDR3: TGCAGTGCTAGTTCCGGGGACTACGAGCAGTACTTC. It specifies CSASSGDYEQYF.

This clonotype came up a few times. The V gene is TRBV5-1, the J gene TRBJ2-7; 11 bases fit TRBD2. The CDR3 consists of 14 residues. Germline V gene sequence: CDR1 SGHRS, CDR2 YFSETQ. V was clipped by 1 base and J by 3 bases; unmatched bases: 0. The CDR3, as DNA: TGCGCCAGCAGCTTGACTAGCGGGAGCTACGAGCAGTACTTC. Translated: CASSLTSGSYEQYF.

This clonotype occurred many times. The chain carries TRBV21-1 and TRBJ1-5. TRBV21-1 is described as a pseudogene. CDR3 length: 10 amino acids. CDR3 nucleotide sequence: TGTGCCAGGAGGAATCAGCCCCAGCATTTT. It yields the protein CARRNQPQHF.

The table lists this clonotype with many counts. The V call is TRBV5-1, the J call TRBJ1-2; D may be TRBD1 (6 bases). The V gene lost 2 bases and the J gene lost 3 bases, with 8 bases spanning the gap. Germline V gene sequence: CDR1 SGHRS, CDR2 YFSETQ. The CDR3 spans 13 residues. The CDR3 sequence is CASSLQGDYGYTF. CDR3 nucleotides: TGCGCCAGCAGCTTACAGGGTGACTATGGCTACACCTTC.

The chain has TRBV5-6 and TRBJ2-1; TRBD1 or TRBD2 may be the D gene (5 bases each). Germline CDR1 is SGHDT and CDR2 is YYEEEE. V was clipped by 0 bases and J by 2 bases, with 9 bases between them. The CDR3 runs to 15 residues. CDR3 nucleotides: TGTGCCAGCAGCTTGGACCCGGGGCCCTACAATGAGCAGTTCTTC. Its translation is CASSLDPGPYNEQFF.

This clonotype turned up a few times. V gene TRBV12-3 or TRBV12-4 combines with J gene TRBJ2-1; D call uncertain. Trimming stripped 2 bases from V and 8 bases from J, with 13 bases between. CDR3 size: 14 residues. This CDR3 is CASSLSLSRDEQFF. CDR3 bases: TGTGCCAGCAGTTTATCCCTTTCTAGGGATGAGCAGTTCTTC.

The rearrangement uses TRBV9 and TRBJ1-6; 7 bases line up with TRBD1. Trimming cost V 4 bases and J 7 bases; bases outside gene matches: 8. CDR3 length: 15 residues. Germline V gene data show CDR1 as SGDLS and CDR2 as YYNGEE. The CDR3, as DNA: TGTGCCAGCAGCCCCCGAGGGGGCAGGAATTCACCCCTCCACTTT. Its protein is CASSPRGGRNSPLHF.

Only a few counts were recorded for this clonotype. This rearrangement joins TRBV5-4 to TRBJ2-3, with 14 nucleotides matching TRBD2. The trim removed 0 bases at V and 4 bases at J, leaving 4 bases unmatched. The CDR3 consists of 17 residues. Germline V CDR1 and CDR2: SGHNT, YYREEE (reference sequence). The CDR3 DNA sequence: TGTGCCAGCAGCTTGGGGACTAGCGGGGGGCTCGCAGATACGCAGTATTTT. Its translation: CASSLGTSGGLADTQYF. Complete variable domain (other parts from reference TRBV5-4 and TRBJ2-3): ETGVTQSPTHLIKTRGQQVTLRCSSQSGHNTVSWYQQALGQGPQFIFQYYREEENGRGNFPPRFSGLQFPNYSSELNVNALELDDSALYLCASSLGTSGGLADTQYFGPGTRLTVL.

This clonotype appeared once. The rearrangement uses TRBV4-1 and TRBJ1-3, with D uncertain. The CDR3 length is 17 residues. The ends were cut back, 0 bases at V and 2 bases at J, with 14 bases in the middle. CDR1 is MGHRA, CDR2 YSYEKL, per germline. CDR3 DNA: TGCGCCAGCAGCCAAGACCTCAACAGAGCCGCTGGAAACACCATATATTTT. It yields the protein CASSQDLNRAAGNTIYF.

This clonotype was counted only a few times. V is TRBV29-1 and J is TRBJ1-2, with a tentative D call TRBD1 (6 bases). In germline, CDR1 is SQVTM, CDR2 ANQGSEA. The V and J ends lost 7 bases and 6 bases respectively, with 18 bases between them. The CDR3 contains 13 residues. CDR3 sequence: CSAGMGHPNGYTF. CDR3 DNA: TGCAGCGCGGGGATGGGACACCCCAATGGCTACACCTTC.

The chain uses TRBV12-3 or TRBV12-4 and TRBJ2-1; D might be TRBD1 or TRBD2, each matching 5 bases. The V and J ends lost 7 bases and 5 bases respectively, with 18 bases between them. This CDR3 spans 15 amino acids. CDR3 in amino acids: CASTKRGGFDNEQFF. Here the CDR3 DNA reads TGTGCCAGCACCAAACGTGGGGGATTCGACAATGAGCAGTTCTTC.

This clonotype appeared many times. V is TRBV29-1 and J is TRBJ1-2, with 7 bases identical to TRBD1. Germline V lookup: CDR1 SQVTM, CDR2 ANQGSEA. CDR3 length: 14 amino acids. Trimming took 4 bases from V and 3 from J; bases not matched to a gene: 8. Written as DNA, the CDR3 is TGCAGCGTTGTGTTGACAGGGTTTGACTATGGCTACACCTTC. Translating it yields CSVVLTGFDYGYTF.